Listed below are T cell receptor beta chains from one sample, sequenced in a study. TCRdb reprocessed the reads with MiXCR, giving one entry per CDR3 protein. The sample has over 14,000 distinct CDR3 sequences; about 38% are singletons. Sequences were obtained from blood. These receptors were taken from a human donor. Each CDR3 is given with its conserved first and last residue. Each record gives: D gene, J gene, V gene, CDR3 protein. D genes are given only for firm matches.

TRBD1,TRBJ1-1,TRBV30,CACNIVGTVPLDTEAFF
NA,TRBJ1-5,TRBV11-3,CASSFGPDQPQHF
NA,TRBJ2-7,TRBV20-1,CSARPLIDWGRWEQYF
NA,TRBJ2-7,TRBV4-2,CASSSSYEQYF
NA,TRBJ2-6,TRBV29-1,CSVSGLCSGANVLTF
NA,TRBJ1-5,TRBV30,CAWSDGGEAFFGQGTQPQHF
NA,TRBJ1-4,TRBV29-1,CSVIITGSEKLFF
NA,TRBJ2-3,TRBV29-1,CSTSRSGTDTQYF
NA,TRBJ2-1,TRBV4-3,CASSQDPSYNEQFF
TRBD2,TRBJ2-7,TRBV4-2,CASSQEGPAGVNTYEQYF
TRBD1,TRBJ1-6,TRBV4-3,CASSQDRGRNSPLHF
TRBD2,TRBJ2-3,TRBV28,CASSFRGLAGGPQGTDTQYF
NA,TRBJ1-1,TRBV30,CAWSDGGFVFVQSCNIVPTEAFF
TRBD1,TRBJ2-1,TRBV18,CASSPMQGAGEQFF
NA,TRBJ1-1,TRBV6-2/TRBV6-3,CASSYLTANTEAFF
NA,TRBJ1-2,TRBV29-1,CNIVGTPGYGYTF
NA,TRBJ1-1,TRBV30,CAWSVNLVAFF
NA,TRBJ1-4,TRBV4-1,CASSQDSRGRHEKLFF
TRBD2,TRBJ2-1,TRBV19,CASTTGLAERTDTQFF
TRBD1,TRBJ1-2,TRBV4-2,CASSPGTGEYGYTF
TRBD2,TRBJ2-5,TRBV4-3,CASSQSLGFRREAETQYF
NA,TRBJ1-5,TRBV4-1,CASSPAGTGTTSSTSGGNQPQHF
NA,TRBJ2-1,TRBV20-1,CSARDVGRTYNEQFF
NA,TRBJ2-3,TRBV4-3,CASSQDGGSGRTDTQYF
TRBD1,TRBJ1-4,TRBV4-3,CASSQSINIGTGVEKLFF
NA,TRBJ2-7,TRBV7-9,CASSLPLTPYEQYF
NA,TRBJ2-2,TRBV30,CAWSVAYAPGSCFF
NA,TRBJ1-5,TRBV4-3,CASSQEGFGNQPQHF
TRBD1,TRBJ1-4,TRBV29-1,CSVGSQGADEKLFF
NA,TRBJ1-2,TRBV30,CACRSGDYGYTF
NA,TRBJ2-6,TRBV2,CASSLWPDRRLSGANVLTF
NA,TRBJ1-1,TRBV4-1,CASSQDMSSSDTEAFF
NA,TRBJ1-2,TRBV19,CASSMPPWRDYGYTF
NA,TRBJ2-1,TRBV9,CASSGGTAIYNEQFF
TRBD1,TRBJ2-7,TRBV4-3,CASSQDSDRTYEQYF